This T cell receptor (beta chain) was found in a study of T cell responses to AZD1222 COVID-19 vaccine. Sequencing used immunoSEQ multiplex PCR; TCRdb keeps in-frame clones, though not all of them. Among about 180,000 clones listed, around 89% were seen once. This CDR3 region has 16 residues. The germline CDR1 and CDR2 sequences are SGHRS and YFSETQ. Trimming took 0 bases from V and 1 from J, leaving 13 bases between them. The chain carries TRBV5-1 and TRBJ1-2, with D maybe TRBD1 (5 bases). The clonotype comes from an adult in good health. Sequenced here: peripheral blood, sampled on day 0 of AZD1222 vaccination. CDR3 sequence: CASSLGGAPVNYGYTF. The CDR3, as DNA: TGCGCCAGCAGCTTGGGCGGGGCTCCCGTTAACTATGGCTACACCTTC.